The clone carrying this TCR beta chain showed up just a few times. What it binds is not known. These data come from a study of T-cell memory formation after mild COVID-19. The study's findings and limits: CD4+ bias marked clones expanding day 15 to 37, unlike balanced contracting clones. Mainly CM and EM harbored the contracting CD4+ clones; mainly EMRA harbored the CD8+ ones. The authors left the SARS-CoV-2 specificity of second-wave clones peaking on day 37 unconfirmed.

The V gene's germline CDR1 is MNHEY and CDR2 SMNVEV (reference sequence). The V segment lost 6 bases and the J segment 5 bases; nucleotides outside the gene matches: 7. This CDR3 spans 14 amino acids. TCR alpha and TCR beta cDNA libraries with sample barcodes and UMIs came from 5'RACE using constant-segment primers. TCRdb ran MiXCR on the 5' RACE reads and lists one entry per CDR3 protein. The data contain around 200,000 distinct CDR3 sequences, approximately 17% of them singletons. The sequence was collected from a man younger than 30 who had mild COVID-19 (a few samples of this study predate the infection). Cell type and time point are not known. The genes are TRBV27 and TRBJ2-5; 9 bases align to TRBD1. The sample consisted of PBMCs or a T cell subset sorted from them (not recorded which). Written as DNA, the CDR3 is TGTGCCAGCAGGCGGGACAGGGCGGGGGAGACCCAGTACTTC. It specifies CASRRDRAGETQYF.